This T cell receptor (beta chain) was profiled in a study of cytomegalovirus exposure and HLA in healthy donors. Study results and limitations: Association of a missense DCLRE1C variant with TCR beta V- and J-gene trimming was reported in a later analysis. Information on immune exposure was restricted to one variable (CMV serostatus).

PCR amplification relied on 60 Vbeta primers (plus 13 Jbeta primers). Original handling: There were tens of millions of unique TCR beta chains by a later count, and approximately 12 million of them were shared. Sequencing was performed with immunoSEQ multiplex PCR; in TCRdb, only in-frame clones are kept and a portion is missing. The DNA gave D and trimming, while V, J and clone size come from that table. The sample has fewer than 150,000 clones; under 90% are singletons. Donors were ostensibly healthy at sampling, although undocumented immune exposures were probable. CDR1 is SGDLS and CDR2 is YYNGEE in the germline V gene. This CDR3 region has 15 residues. Trimming left V 4 bases short and J 1 base short, with 14 bases between. Of note for this clone: Its antigen is not identified.

The rearrangement joins TRBV9 to TRBJ2-5; possibly TRBD2 for D (5 bases). The sequenced sample was PBMCs. This receptor was taken from a female donor in good health and CMV-seropositive. The CDR3 DNA reads as TGTGCCAGCAGCCGGACCGGGAATACCCAAGAGACCCAGTACTTC. It codes for CASSRTGNTQETQYF.